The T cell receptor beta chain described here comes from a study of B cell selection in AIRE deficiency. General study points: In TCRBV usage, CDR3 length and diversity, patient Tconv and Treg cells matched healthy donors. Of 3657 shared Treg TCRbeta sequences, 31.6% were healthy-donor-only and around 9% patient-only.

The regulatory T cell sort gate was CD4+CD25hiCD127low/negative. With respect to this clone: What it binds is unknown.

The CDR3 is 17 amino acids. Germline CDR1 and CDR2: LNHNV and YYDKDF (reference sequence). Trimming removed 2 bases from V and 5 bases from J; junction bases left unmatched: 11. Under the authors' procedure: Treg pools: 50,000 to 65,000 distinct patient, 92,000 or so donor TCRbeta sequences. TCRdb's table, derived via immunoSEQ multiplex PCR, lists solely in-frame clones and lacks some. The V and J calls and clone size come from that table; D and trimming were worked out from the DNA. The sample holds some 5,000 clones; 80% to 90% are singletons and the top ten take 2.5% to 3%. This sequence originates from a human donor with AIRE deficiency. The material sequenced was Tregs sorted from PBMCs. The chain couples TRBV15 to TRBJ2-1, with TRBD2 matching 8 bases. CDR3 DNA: TGTGCCACCAGCAGATTGTACCGGAGCGGGAGAAACAATGAGCAGTTCTTC. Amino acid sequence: CATSRLYRSGRNNEQFF.